Given below is one TCR beta chain in context. This CDR3 is built from 18 residues. The V end lost 3 bases, the J end lost 2 bases, and 21 bases lay between the germline ends. Germline CDR1 reads KGHSH; CDR2 reads LQKENI. This table comes from immunoSEQ multiplex PCR, and its TCRdb copy is limited to in-frame clones, with some not included. This table holds around 7,400 clones, roughly 73% found once. These data come from a study of tumour-infiltrating T cells in Burkitt lymphoma. Whole-study context: Survival, overall and progression-free, tracked with productive clonality.

The chain uses TRBV18 and TRBJ2-3; maybe TRBD2 (8 bases). This TCR was sampled from a human donor with diffuse large B-cell lymphoma. The sequencing sample was made of tumor tissue. The CDR3 DNA reads as TGTGCCAGCTCACCCCCCGGGAGGGGGCGGTTCTCCACAGATACGCAGTATTTT. It is translated as CASSPPGRGRFSTDTQYF. Full variable domain (remainder filled in from reference TRBV18 and TRBJ2-3): NAGVMQNPRHLVRRRGQEARLRCSPMKGHSHVYWYRQLPEEGLKFMVYLQKENIIDESGMPKERFSAEFPKEGPSILRIQQVVRGDSAAYFCASSPPGRGRFSTDTQYFGPGTRLTVL.